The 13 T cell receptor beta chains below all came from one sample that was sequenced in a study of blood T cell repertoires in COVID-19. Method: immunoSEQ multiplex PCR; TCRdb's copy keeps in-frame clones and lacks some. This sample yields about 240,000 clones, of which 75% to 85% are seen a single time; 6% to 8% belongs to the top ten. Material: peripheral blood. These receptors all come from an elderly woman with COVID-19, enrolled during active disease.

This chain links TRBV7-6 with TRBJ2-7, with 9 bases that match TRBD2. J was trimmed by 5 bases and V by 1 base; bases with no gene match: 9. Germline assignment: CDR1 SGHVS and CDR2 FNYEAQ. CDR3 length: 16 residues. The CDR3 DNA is TGTGCCAGCAGCTTAGGGGTGGCGGGAGGGGGTGACGAGCAGTACTTC. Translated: CASSLGVAGGGDEQYF.

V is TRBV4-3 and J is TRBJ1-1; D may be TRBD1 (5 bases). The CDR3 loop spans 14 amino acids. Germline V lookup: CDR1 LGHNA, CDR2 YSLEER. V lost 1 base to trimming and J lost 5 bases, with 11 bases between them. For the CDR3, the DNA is TGCGCCAGCAGCCAAGCTGGGGGGGGTACTGAAGCTTTCTTT. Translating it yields CASSQAGGGTEAFF.

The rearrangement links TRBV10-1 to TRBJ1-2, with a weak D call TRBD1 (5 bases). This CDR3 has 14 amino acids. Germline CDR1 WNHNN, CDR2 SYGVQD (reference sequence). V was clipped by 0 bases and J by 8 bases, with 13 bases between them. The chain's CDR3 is CASSESTVAGGYTF. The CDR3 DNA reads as TGCGCCAGCAGTGAGTCGACAGTCGCGGGGGGCTACACCTTC.

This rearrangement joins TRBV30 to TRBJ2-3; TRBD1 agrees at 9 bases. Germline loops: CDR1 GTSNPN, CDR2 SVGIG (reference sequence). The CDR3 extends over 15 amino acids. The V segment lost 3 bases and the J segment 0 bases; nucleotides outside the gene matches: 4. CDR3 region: CAWRGQGISTDTQYF. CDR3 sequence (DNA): TGTGCCTGGAGAGGACAGGGGATAAGCACAGATACGCAGTATTTT.

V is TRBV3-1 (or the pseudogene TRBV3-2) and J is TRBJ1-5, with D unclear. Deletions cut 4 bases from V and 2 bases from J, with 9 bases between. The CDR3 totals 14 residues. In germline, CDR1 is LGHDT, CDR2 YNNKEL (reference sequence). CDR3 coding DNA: TGTGCCAGCAGCCCTTCCTCGGGCAATCAGCCCCAGCATTTT. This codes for CASSPSSGNQPQHF.

In nucleotides, the CDR3 is TGCAGCGTTGAGGGGGGTGTGGAGGGGCGAAAGCCCTACGAGCAGTACTTC. This encodes CSVEGGVEGRKPYEQYF. The rearrangement joins TRBV29-1 to TRBJ2-7, with D perhaps matching TRBD2 (6 bases). The CDR3 loop spans 17 amino acids. V lost 3 bases to trimming and J lost 2 bases, with 23 bases between them. Germline-derived CDR1 and CDR2 are SQVTM and ANQGSEA.

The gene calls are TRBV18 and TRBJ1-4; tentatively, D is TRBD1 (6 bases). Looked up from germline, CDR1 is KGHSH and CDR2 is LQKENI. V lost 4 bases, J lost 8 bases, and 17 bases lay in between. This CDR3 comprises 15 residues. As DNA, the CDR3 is TGTGCCAGCTCACTTCCGGGACAAAGGGACGAAAAACTGTTTTTT. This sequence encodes CASSLPGQRDEKLFF.

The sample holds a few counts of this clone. CDR3 sequence: CASSLTGGRNTEAFF. CDR3 sequence (DNA): TGTGCCAGCAGCTTAACGGGGGGACGGAACACTGAAGCTTTCTTT. The chain combines TRBV7-3 with TRBJ1-1; TRBD1 might be the D (5 bases). CDR3 size: 15 residues. Germline CDR1 SGHTA, CDR2 FQGTGA. The ends were cut back, 0 bases at V and 1 base at J, with 9 bases in the middle.

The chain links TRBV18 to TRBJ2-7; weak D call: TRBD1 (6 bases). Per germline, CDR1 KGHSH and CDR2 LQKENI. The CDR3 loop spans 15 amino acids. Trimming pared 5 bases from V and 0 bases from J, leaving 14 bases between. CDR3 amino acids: CASSFGQPNSYEQYF. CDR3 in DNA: TGTGCCAGCTCATTTGGACAGCCTAACTCCTACGAGCAGTACTTC. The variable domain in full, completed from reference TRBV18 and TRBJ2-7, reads NAGVMQNPRHLVRRRGQEARLRCSPMKGHSHVYWYRQLPEEGLKFMVYLQKENIIDESGMPKERFSAEFPKEGPSILRIQQVVRGDSAAYFCASSFGQPNSYEQYFGPGTRLTVT.

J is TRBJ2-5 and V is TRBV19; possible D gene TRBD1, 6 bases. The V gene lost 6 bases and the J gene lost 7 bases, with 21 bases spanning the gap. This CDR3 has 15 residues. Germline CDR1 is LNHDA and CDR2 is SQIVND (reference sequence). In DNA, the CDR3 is TGTGCCAGTAGGGGGGCCGAAACAGCCCATGGGACCCAGTACTTC. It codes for CASRGAETAHGTQYF.

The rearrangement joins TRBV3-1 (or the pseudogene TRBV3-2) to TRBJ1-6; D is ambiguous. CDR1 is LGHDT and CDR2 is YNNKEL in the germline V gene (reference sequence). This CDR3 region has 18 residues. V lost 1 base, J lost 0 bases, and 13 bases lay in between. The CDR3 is CASSQGRSVVSYNSPLHF. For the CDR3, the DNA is TGTGCCAGCAGCCAAGGAAGATCTGTAGTCTCCTATAATTCACCCCTCCACTTT.

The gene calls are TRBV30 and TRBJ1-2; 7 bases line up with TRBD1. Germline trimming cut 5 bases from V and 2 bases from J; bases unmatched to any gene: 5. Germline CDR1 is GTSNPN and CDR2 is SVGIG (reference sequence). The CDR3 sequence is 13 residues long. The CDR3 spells CAWRTGINYGYTF. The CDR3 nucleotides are TGTGCCTGGCGGACAGGAATCAACTATGGCTACACCTTC.

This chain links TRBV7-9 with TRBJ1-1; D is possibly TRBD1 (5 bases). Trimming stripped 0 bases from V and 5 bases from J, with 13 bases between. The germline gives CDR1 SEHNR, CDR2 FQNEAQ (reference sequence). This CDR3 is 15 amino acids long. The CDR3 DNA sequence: TGTGCCAGCAGCTTAGCGCGGGGGGGTCGGACTGAAGCTTTCTTT. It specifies CASSLARGGRTEAFF.